The 26 T cell receptor beta chains below all came from one sample that was sequenced in a study of blood T cell repertoires in COVID-19. Assay used: immunoSEQ multiplex PCR; TCRdb lists only in-frame clones, some missing. The data hold approximately 62,000 clones, with roughly four fifths observed a single time. The sample taken for sequencing was peripheral blood. The receptor source for this set is a man of 80 years or more with acute or convalescent COVID-19.

The count of this clone is one. This sequence joins TRBV27 and TRBJ1-1; 10 nucleotides agree with TRBD1. CDR1 MNHEY and CDR2 SMNVEV come from the germline V gene (reference sequence). This CDR3 is 16 amino acids long. Trimming removed 2 bases from V and 6 bases from J; junction bases left unmatched: 9. This chain's CDR3 is CASSLSLGQGSSEAFF. The CDR3 nucleotides are TGTGCCAGCAGTTTAAGTTTGGGACAGGGGAGTTCTGAAGCTTTCTTT.

The chain couples TRBV29-1 to TRBJ1-1; D is undetermined. This CDR3 has 13 residues. V was pared by 7 bases and J by 0 bases, with 12 bases between. In germline, CDR1 is SQVTM, CDR2 ANQGSEA. CDR3 residues: CSASFTVNTEAFF. The CDR3 nucleotides are TGCAGCGCCTCGTTTACGGTGAACACTGAAGCTTTCTTT.

The V call is TRBV11-2, the J call TRBJ2-5; possible D gene TRBD1, 5 bases. The CDR3 is 16 amino acids. V was trimmed by 0 bases and J by 1 base, leaving 12 bases between them. The germline V gene has CDR1 SGHAT and CDR2 FQNNGV. CDR3: CASSLDHYRPQETQYF. CDR3 in DNA: TGTGCCAGCAGCTTAGATCATTACAGGCCCCAAGAGACCCAGTACTTC. Using reference TRBV11-2 and TRBJ2-5 for the parts outside the CDR3, the full variable domain is EAGVAQSPRYKIIEKRQSVAFWCNPISGHATLYWYQQILGQGPKLLIQFQNNGVVDDSQLPKDRFSAERLKGVDSTLKIQPAKLEDSAVYLCASSLDHYRPQETQYFGPGTRLLVL.

This chain connects TRBV18 to TRBJ2-3; no firm D call. Germline V gene lookup returns CDR1 KGHSH and CDR2 LQKENI. V was pared by 5 bases and J by 0 bases, with 9 bases between. This CDR3 has 14 amino acids. As DNA, the CDR3 is TGTGCCAGCTCAGTTCCCTATAGCACAGATACGCAGTATTTT. This encodes CASSVPYSTDTQYF.

V is TRBV9 and J is TRBJ1-2; D is perhaps TRBD1 (5 bases). The CDR3 runs 13 residues. The germline V gene encodes CDR1 SGDLS and CDR2 YYNGEE. V shed 0 bases and J shed 3 bases, with 6 bases lying between them. The CDR3 region is CASSVGRDYGYTF. The CDR3 DNA reads as TGTGCCAGCAGCGTAGGCAGGGACTATGGCTACACCTTC.

V usage is TRBV24-1 and J usage is TRBJ2-7; perhaps TRBD1 as D (5 bases). Germline CDR1 reads KGHDR; CDR2 reads SFDVKD. Trimming removed 5 bases at V and 0 bases at J, with 13 bases between. CDR3 length equals 15 residues. CDR3 sequence reads: CATSAQGKSSYEQYF. CDR3 nucleotide sequence: TGTGCCACCAGTGCCCAGGGTAAGAGCTCCTACGAGCAGTACTTC.

The V call is TRBV7-2, the J call TRBJ2-3; 16 bases are shared with TRBD2. Germline V lookup: CDR1 SGHTA, CDR2 FQGNSA. V lost 4 bases to trimming and J lost 2 bases; unmatched junction nucleotides: 6. This CDR3 is 18 amino acids long. The CDR3 bases are TGTGCCAGCAGCTACGGGACTAGCGGGGGGGTCCTCACAGATACGCAGTATTTT. Amino acid sequence: CASSYGTSGGVLTDTQYF.

CDR3 loop: CASSQDQGSTAYGYTF. CDR3 DNA: TGCGCCAGCAGCCAAGATCAGGGTTCGACAGCATATGGCTACACCTTC. This chain connects TRBV4-1 to TRBJ1-2; tentative D call: TRBD1 (5 bases). The V and J ends lost 0 bases and 5 bases respectively, with 16 bases between them. The germline CDR1 and CDR2 sequences are MGHRA and YSYEKL. This CDR3 has 16 residues.

The genes are TRBV2 and TRBJ2-3; D gene ambiguous. The CDR3 extends over 12 amino acids. V was shortened by 0 bases and J by 4 bases, with 2 bases between the two germline ends. CDR1 and CDR2 (germline): SNHLY, FYNNEI. This CDR3 reads CASSEAADTQYF. For the CDR3, the DNA is TGTGCCAGCAGTGAAGCCGCAGATACGCAGTATTTT. The variable domain in full, completed from reference TRBV2 and TRBJ2-3, reads EPEVTQTPSHQVTQMGQEVILRCVPISNHLYFYWYRQILGQKVEFLVSFYNNEISEKSEIFDDQFSVERPDGSNFTLKIRSTKLEDSAMYFCASSEAADTQYFGPGTRLTVL.

J is TRBJ1-2 and V is TRBV10-3; 8 nucleotides match TRBD1. CDR3 length equals 13 residues. With 5 bases clipped from V and 8 bases from J, the junction kept 7 bases outside the gene matches. Germline V lookup: CDR1 ENHRY, CDR2 SYGVKD. CDR3 amino acids: CAISSQGAEGYTF. The CDR3 DNA sequence: TGTGCCATCAGTAGCCAGGGGGCTGAAGGCTACACCTTC.

This clone has a handful of counts. V usage is TRBV30 and J usage is TRBJ2-7; perhaps TRBD2 as D (6 bases). Germline V lookup: CDR1 GTSNPN, CDR2 SVGIG (reference sequence). This CDR3 has 13 amino acids. Trimming removed 5 bases from V and 1 base from J, with 12 bases in between. In DNA form, the CDR3 reads TGTGCCTGGTCTGGGGGGTTTTCCTACGAGCAGTACTTC. The encoded protein is CAWSGGFSYEQYF.

This chain connects TRBV24-1 to TRBJ2-3; 9 nucleotides match TRBD2. The CDR3 runs 16 residues. CDR1 and CDR2 from the germline V gene are KGHDR and SFDVKD. V dropped 5 bases and J dropped 1; count of bases not matched to a gene: 6. The CDR3 sequence: CATSGESGGRTDTQYF. DNA for the CDR3: TGTGCCACCAGTGGGGAAAGCGGGGGGCGCACAGATACGCAGTATTTT.

V usage is TRBV7-8 and J usage is TRBJ1-6; D not resolved. The CDR3 loop spans 14 amino acids. CDR1 is SGHVS, CDR2 FQNEAQ, per germline. V was trimmed by 2 bases and J by 5 bases, leaving 7 bases between them. The DNA for the CDR3 is TGTGCCAGCAGCTTACTACCGAATAATTCACCCCTCCACTTT. This sequence encodes CASSLLPNNSPLHF.

This rearrangement joins TRBV5-1 to TRBJ2-3; 12 nucleotides align to TRBD2. The CDR3 has 18 amino acids. V shed 1 base, J shed 3 bases, and the junction held 9 bases outside the gene matches. Germline-derived CDR1 and CDR2 are SGHRS and YFSETQ. CDR3 residues: CASSLPASGGAGTDTQYF. CDR3 DNA sequence: TGCGCCAGCAGCTTGCCGGCTAGCGGGGGGGCAGGGACAGATACGCAGTATTTT.

The chain uses TRBV3-1 (or the pseudogene TRBV3-2) and TRBJ1-1; no clear D gene. CDR3 size: 13 residues. V shed 1 base and J shed 3 bases, with 6 bases lying between them. Germline CDR1 LGHDT, CDR2 YNNKEL (reference sequence). CDR3 loop: CASSQVRDTEAFF. CDR3 nucleotides: TGTGCCAGCAGCCAAGTCCGAGACACTGAAGCTTTCTTT.

This sequence joins TRBV30 and TRBJ1-2; 9 nucleotides agree with TRBD1. Germline V lookup: CDR1 GTSNPN, CDR2 SVGIG (reference sequence). This CDR3 has 14 residues. V trimming: 4 bases; J trimming: 2 bases; junction bases outside the gene matches: 5. The CDR3 protein is CAWTEGQGNYGYTF. CDR3 DNA: TGTGCCTGGACCGAAGGACAGGGGAACTATGGCTACACCTTC.

The chain couples TRBV29-1 to TRBJ2-1, with a tentative D call TRBD2 (5 bases). The CDR3 totals 13 residues. Germline CDR1 reads SQVTM; CDR2 reads ANQGSEA. V was trimmed by 6 bases and J by 7 bases, leaving 16 bases between them. CDR3: CSVKTGPGNEQFF. In nucleotides, the CDR3 is TGCAGCGTCAAGACCGGCCCGGGGAATGAGCAGTTCTTC.

This chain joins TRBV5-1 and TRBJ1-2; weak D call: TRBD1 (6 bases). The V gene's germline CDR1 is SGHRS and CDR2 YFSETQ. V was shortened by 0 bases and J by 5 bases, with 11 bases between the two germline ends. This CDR3 contains 14 residues. CDR3 sequence: CASSLEDSAYGYTF. CDR3 coding DNA: TGCGCCAGCAGCTTGGAGGACAGCGCTTATGGCTACACCTTC. The full variable domain, with the rest looked up from reference TRBV5-1 and TRBJ1-2, is KAGVTQTPRYLIKTRGQQVTLSCSPISGHRSVSWYQQTPGQGLQFLFEYFSETQRNKGNFPGRFSGRQFSNSRSEMNVSTLELGDSALYLCASSLEDSAYGYTFGSGTRLTVV.

The chain couples TRBV7-2 to TRBJ1-2, with unresolved D. Trimming cost V 3 bases and J 8 bases, with 13 bases left between them. Germline CDR1 is SGHTA and CDR2 is FQGNSA. The CDR3 has 13 residues. The CDR3: CASSFPGVGGYTF. CDR3 nucleotides: TGTGCCAGCAGCTTTCCGGGAGTTGGGGGCTACACCTTC. Variable domain in full (rest from reference TRBV7-2 and TRBJ1-2): GAGVSQSPSNKVTEKGKDVELRCDPISGHTALYWYRQSLGQGLEFLIYFQGNSAPDKSGLPSDRFSAERTGGSVSTLTIQRTQQEDSAVYLCASSFPGVGGYTFGSGTRLTVV.

This clone showed up just a few times. The chain has TRBV5-1 and TRBJ1-2; perhaps TRBD1 as D (5 bases). Germline V lookup: CDR1 SGHRS, CDR2 YFSETQ. Trimming took off 0 bases at V and 3 bases at J, with 6 bases between the two ends. The CDR3 spans 13 residues. In DNA form, the CDR3 reads TGCGCCAGCAGCTTGGAGGGGTACTATGGCTACACCTTC. Protein sequence: CASSLEGYYGYTF.

The chain links TRBV14 to TRBJ2-5; D is possibly TRBD2 (5 bases). Germline V gene lookup returns CDR1 SGHDN and CDR2 FVKESK. The V end was cut by 1 base, the J end by 5 bases, with 11 bases between. CDR3 length: 14 amino acids. This chain's CDR3 is CASSQARGGETQYF. Here the CDR3 DNA reads TGTGCCAGCAGCCAAGCACGGGGTGGGGAGACCCAGTACTTC.

The chain has TRBV9 and TRBJ2-7; no clear D gene. The CDR3 is 13 residues long. Trimming cost V 5 bases and J 4 bases, with 13 bases left between them. Germline V gene sequence: CDR1 SGDLS, CDR2 YYNGEE. CDR3 DNA sequence: TGTGCCAGCAGTTTTTCACCGGAGTACGAGCAGTACTTC. It is translated as CASSFSPEYEQYF.

The chain recombines TRBV30 with TRBJ1-5; D unresolved. The V gene lost 4 bases and the J gene lost 4 bases, with 11 bases spanning the gap. In germline, CDR1 is GTSNPN, CDR2 SVGIG (reference sequence). This CDR3 is built from 13 residues. The CDR3 spells CAWNSGGNQPQHF. The CDR3 DNA reads TGTGCCTGGAACTCGGGTGGAAATCAGCCCCAGCATTTT.

This clone was counted only a few times. CDR3 loop: CASRTGGSGYTF. CDR3 coding DNA: TGTGCCAGCCGGACAGGGGGATCTGGCTACACCTTC. The gene calls are TRBV3-1 (or the pseudogene TRBV3-2) and TRBJ1-2; 10 nucleotides align to TRBD1. Germline V lookup: CDR1 LGHDT, CDR2 YNNKEL (reference sequence). V trimming: 8 bases; J trimming: 7 bases; junction bases outside the gene matches: 4. This CDR3 region has 12 residues.

This clone appeared once. The chain joins TRBV7-9 to TRBJ2-2; D is ambiguous. The CDR3 has 13 amino acids. V lost 2 bases and J 4 bases, leaving 5 bases between the germline ends. Looked up from germline, CDR1 is SEHNR and CDR2 is FQNEAQ (reference sequence). CDR3 coding DNA: TGTGCCAGCAGCTTAACAGTCACCGGGGAGCTGTTTTTT. Its protein product is CASSLTVTGELFF.

The table lists this clone with a few counts. The chain recombines TRBV24-1 with TRBJ1-3, with a tentative D call TRBD1 (5 bases). The germline gives CDR1 KGHDR, CDR2 SFDVKD. The V end lost 5 bases, the J end lost 4 bases, and 14 bases lay between the germline ends. There are 15 residues in the CDR3. CDR3 DNA: TGTGCCACCAGTGGGGGCCAAGGTATCGGAAACACCATATATTTT. Translating gives CATSGGQGIGNTIYF.